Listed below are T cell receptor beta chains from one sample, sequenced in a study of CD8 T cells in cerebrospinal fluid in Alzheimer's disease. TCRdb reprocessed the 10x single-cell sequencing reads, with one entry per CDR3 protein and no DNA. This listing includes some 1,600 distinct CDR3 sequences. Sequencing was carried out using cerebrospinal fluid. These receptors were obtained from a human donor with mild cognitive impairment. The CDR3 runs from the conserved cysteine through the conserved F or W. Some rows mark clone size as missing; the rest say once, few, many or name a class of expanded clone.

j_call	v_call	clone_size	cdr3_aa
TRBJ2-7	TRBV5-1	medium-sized	CASSLADYSYEQYF
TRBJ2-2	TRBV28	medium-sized	CASSILAVNTGELFF
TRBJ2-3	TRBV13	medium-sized	CASSLHGGSETDTQYF
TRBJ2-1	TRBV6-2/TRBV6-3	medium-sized	CASSYRTSGPSSYNEQFF
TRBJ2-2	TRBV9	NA	CASSVRRDRANTGELFF
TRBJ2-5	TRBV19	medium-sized	CASSTGQQKYQETQYF
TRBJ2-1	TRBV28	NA	CASRTSGGRYEQFF
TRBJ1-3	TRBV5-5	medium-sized	CASSTAGVSGNTIYF
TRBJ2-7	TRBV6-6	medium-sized	CASSYPERKYEQYF
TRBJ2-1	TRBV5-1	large	CASSLAKMNNEQFF
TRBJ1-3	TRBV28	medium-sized	CASSPSVFVAGNTIYF
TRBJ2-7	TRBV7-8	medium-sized	CASSLAHLADGEQYF
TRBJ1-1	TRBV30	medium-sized	CAWKRGTTEAFF
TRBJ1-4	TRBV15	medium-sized	CATSSIRGNEKLFF
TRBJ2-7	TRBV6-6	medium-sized	CASREGTSFSYEQYF